The subject of this entry is one T cell receptor (beta chain). Its antigen remains unidentified. The repertoire was sequenced with immunoSEQ multiplex PCR; TCRdb's copy has only in-frame clones and lacks some. The table shows 60,000 to 75,000 clones, with around two thirds occurring only once. Germline CDR1 and CDR2: GTSNPN and SVGIG (reference sequence). This CDR3 has 14 amino acids. The V gene end was trimmed by 1 base and the J gene end by 7 bases; junction bases not matched to a gene: 4. These data are taken from a study of T cells in tumors after PD-1 blockade. Looking at the study overall: Some patients also took daily vismodegib 150 mg during anti-PD-1 treatment. On average, peripheral blood gave over 95,000 TCR templates and about 34,000 unique clonotypes. Points from the study as a whole: Blood contained 40% to 50% of the tumor's TCR clonotypes.

The chain is built from TRBV30 and TRBJ2-1, with 10 bases that match TRBD2. The sequencing here drew on PBMCs, taken after anti-PD-1 treatment. The receptor was isolated from a human donor with basal cell carcinoma. CDR3 loop: CAWSELAGINEQFF. The CDR3 DNA sequence: TGTGCCTGGAGTGAACTAGCGGGAATTAATGAGCAGTTCTTC. Full variable domain (outside the CDR3, taken from reference TRBV30 and TRBJ2-1): SQTIHQWPATLVQPVGSPLSLECTVEGTSNPNLYWYRQAAGRGLQLLFYSVGIGQISSEVPQNLSASRPQDRQFILSSKKLLLSDSGFYLCAWSELAGINEQFFGPGTRLTVL.